These T cell receptor beta chains were read from a single sample in a study of T-cell reconstitution after alpha-beta-depleted transplantation in children. One entry per CDR3 protein results from TCRdb running MiXCR on the PCR reads. Of about a million distinct CDR3 sequences listed, about 30% are singletons. This specimen was PBMCs, mostly from graft donor cells, taken 360 days after TCRalphabeta/CD19-depleted stem cell transplant. These receptors all stem from a boy younger than two who had a stem cell transplant for SCID, so the T cells may come from the graft donor. Both conserved end residues are part of each CDR3. Each record gives: clone size, CDR3 length, V gene, D gene, J gene, CDR3 DNA, CDR3 protein. A D gene is named only where the DNA matches it firmly. Where a row states a size, it is once, few, many or the class of an expanded clone; other rows omit it.

>few|12|TRBV6-2/TRBV6-3|.|TRBJ2-1
TGTGCCAGCAGTTACGAGGCCCTAAAGCAGTTCTTC
CASSYEALKQFF
>.|14|TRBV3-1|.|TRBJ1-5
TGTGCCAGCAGCCAAGAGGGACATTGGGAGCCCCAGCATTTT
CASSQEGHWEPQHF
>few|15|TRBV5-1|.|TRBJ1-1
TGCGCCAGCAGCTTGGGGACGGACATCGGGACTGAAGCTTTCTTT
CASSLGTDIGTEAFF
>.|12|TRBV5-5|.|TRBJ2-7
TGTGCCAGCAGCTCCGTAGGGATCGAGCAGTACTTC
CASSSVGIEQYF
>.|19|TRBV6-5|TRBD1|TRBJ1-2
TGTGCCAGCAGTTCCTACTTGGACAGGGAAGGGGATCGAGAGGTCGGCTACACCTTC
CASSSYLDREGDREVGYTF
>.|17|TRBV4-1|.|TRBJ2-2
TGCGCCAGCAGGGGGAAGCCCTGGCAAGGCGGCACCGGGGAGCTGTTTTTT
CASRGKPWQGGTGELFF
>.|15|TRBV11-2|.|TRBJ2-1
TGTGCCAGCAGCTGGCAGGGAGGATCCTACAATGAGCAGTTCTTC
CASSWQGGSYNEQFF
>few|15|TRBV27|.|TRBJ2-4
TGTGCCAGCAGTAGGACGGGTGGAGCCAAAAACATTCAGTACTTC
CASSRTGGAKNIQYF
>.|14|TRBV18|.|TRBJ2-7
TGTGCCAGCTCAGTTGACCGGGCGACCTACGAGCAGTACTTC
CASSVDRATYEQYF
>many|14|TRBV6-2/TRBV6-3|.|TRBJ1-1
TGTGCCAGCAGTTCGCCCTCGGACGGGACTGAAGCTTTCTTT
CASSSPSDGTEAFF
>few|16|TRBV12-3/TRBV12-4|TRBD2|TRBJ2-1
TGTGCCAGCAGGCTATCCGGGACTAGCGGGACCAATGAGCAGTTCTTC
CASRLSGTSGTNEQFF
>few|15|TRBV12-3/TRBV12-4|TRBD1|TRBJ2-2
TGTGCCAGCAGTCCGTTACAGGGGGCCCCCGGGGAGCTGTTTTTT
CASSPLQGAPGELFF
>few|12|TRBV7-9|TRBD1|TRBJ2-1
TGTGCCAGCAGCATAAACAGGGGATGGGAGTTCTTC
CASSINRGWEFF
>.|15|TRBV2|.|TRBJ2-1
TGTGCCAGCACGGGGGCGTACAGGGGATACAATGAGCAGTTCTTC
CASTGAYRGYNEQFF
>.|13|TRBV4-1|.|TRBJ1-5
TGCGCCAGCAGCCAAGATGGACGTAGGCCCCAGCATTTT
CASSQDGRRPQHF
>.|12|TRBV20-1|.|TRBJ2-7
TGCAGCCCCGCAGGGGTAACCTACGAGCAGTACTTC
CSPAGVTYEQYF
>few|14|TRBV5-1|.|TRBJ2-3
TGCGCCAGCAGCCCCGCGCGGGTCACAGATACGCAGTATTTT
CASSPARVTDTQYF
>.|12|TRBV6-2/TRBV6-3|.|TRBJ2-3
TGTGCCAGCAGAGTCCGAAGAGATACGCAGTATTTT
CASRVRRDTQYF
>.|15|TRBV12-3/TRBV12-4|TRBD1|TRBJ2-1
TGTGCCAGCAGTCCCATGACAGGGGGCGGGAATGAGCAGTTCTTC
CASSPMTGGGNEQFF
>few|15|TRBV12-3/TRBV12-4|TRBD1|TRBJ1-6
TGTGCCAGCAATACCCGGGACAGGTCTTCTTCACCCCTCCACTTT
CASNTRDRSSSPLHF
>.|17|TRBV5-1|TRBD2|TRBJ2-3
TGCGCCAGCAGCTTGGGGGCGTGGGGGGGACTCACAGATACGCAGTATTTT
CASSLGAWGGLTDTQYF
>few|11|TRBV20-1|TRBD2|TRBJ2-1
TGCAGTGCTAGCTCGAGCGGGGGGCAGTTCTTC
CSASSSGGQFF
>.|13|TRBV29-1|.|TRBJ2-3
TGCAGCGTGGGTGGGGCAAGGACAGATACGCAGTATTTT
CSVGGARTDTQYF
>few|15|TRBV9|.|TRBJ1-4
TGTGCCAGCAGCGCCACTCAGGGGACTAATGAAAAACTGTTTTTT
CASSATQGTNEKLFF
>.|14|TRBV5-5|.|TRBJ2-7
TGTGCCAGCAGTCTGTTGGGGGCGGTCTACGAGCAGTACTTC
CASSLLGAVYEQYF
>.|17|TRBV7-2|.|TRBJ2-3
TGTGCCAGCAGCTTAGGGTGGGCGGGGGCCAGGGCAGATACGAAGTATTTT
CASSLGWAGARADTKYF
>many|14|TRBV4-2|.|TRBJ2-2
TGCGCCAGCAGCCAAGATCGAGGCACCGGGGAGCTGTTTTTT
CASSQDRGTGELFF
>few|18|TRBV6-5|TRBD1|TRBJ2-2
TGTGCCAGCAGTTACTCGAAAGGGGCAGGGGGACCCACCGGGGAGCTGTTTTTT
CASSYSKGAGGPTGELFF
>.|12|TRBV10-3|TRBD2|TRBJ2-7
TGTGCCATCGCGGGGACTAGGGACGAGCAGTACTTC
CAIAGTRDEQYF
>.|15|TRBV6-2/TRBV6-3|TRBD1|TRBJ2-7
TGTGCCAGCAGTCTCGACAGGGGGCGACTACGAGAGCAGTACTTC
CASSLDRGRLREQYF
>few|13|TRBV6-1|.|TRBJ2-7
TGTGCCAGCAGCCCTAGATACTCCTACGAGCAGTACTTC
CASSPRYSYEQYF
>.|13|TRBV7-3|.|TRBJ2-1
TGTGCCAGCAGCTTACGCAGGGGTGGTGAGCAGTTCTTC
CASSLRRGGEQFF
>few|13|TRBV5-1|TRBD1|TRBJ2-1
TGCGCCAGCAGCTTGGCCCCAGGGGGCGCGCAGTTCTTC
CASSLAPGGAQFF
>once|15|TRBV20-1|.|TRBJ1-1
TGCAGTGCTAAGAACCGGAACCTCATGAACACTGAAGCTTTCTTT
CSAKNRNLMNTEAFF
>few|14|TRBV24-1|.|TRBJ2-1
TGTGCCACCAGTGATTCTGGCAGGGTTAATGAGCAGTTCTTC
CATSDSGRVNEQFF
>.|14|TRBV20-1|.|TRBJ1-6
TGCAGTGCTAGACAAACTTCGGGGGATTCACCCCTCCACTTT
CSARQTSGDSPLHF
>few|13|TRBV15|.|TRBJ2-5
TGTGCCTCCGCGGAGGGGGCGCAAGAGACCCAGTACTTC
CASAEGAQETQYF
>few|15|TRBV4-2|.|TRBJ1-3
TGTGCCAGCACCTCAGGGGCAGGGGCTGGAAACACCATATATTTT
CASTSGAGAGNTIYF
>few|17|TRBV12-3/TRBV12-4|TRBD1|TRBJ1-3
TGTGCCAGCAGTTTAGTACAGGGGGCAATCTCTGGAAACACCATATATTTT
CASSLVQGAISGNTIYF
>once|14|TRBV2|TRBD1|TRBJ2-1
TGTGCCAGCAGCTTTGGACAGGGGGCGGGTGAGCAGTTCTTC
CASSFGQGAGEQFF
>.|16|TRBV4-2|TRBD2|TRBJ2-4
TGTGCCAGCAGCCAAGAAAGGAAGGGAGGGGACAACATTCAGTACTTC
CASSQERKGGDNIQYF
>few|16|TRBV3-1|.|TRBJ2-2
TGTGCCAGCAGCCCACCGGGGGCGGGGGCTACCGGGGAGCTGTTTTTT
CASSPPGAGATGELFF
>.|15|TRBV4-1|TRBD1|TRBJ2-2
TGCGCCAGCAGCCACCGACAGGGTAACGGCGGGGAGCTGTTTTTT
CASSHRQGNGGELFF
>few|12|TRBV12-3/TRBV12-4|.|TRBJ2-5
TGTGCCAGCAGCCTCTACCCGGAGACCCAGTACTTC
CASSLYPETQYF
>.|15|TRBV27|.|TRBJ1-5
TGTGCCAGCAGTAAACAGGGTTGTTGCAATCAGCCCCAGCATTTT
CASSKQGCCNQPQHF
>many|14|TRBV12-3/TRBV12-4|TRBD1|TRBJ2-2
TGTGCCAGCAGCCGGACAGGGGACACCGGGGAGCTGTTTTTT
CASSRTGDTGELFF
>few|15|TRBV5-1|TRBD1|TRBJ1-2
TGCGCCAGCAGTTTGGAAGGGACAGGGGTTAATGGCTACACCTTC
CASSLEGTGVNGYTF
>.|15|TRBV28|TRBD2|TRBJ2-7
TGTGCCAGCAGCACTGCTAGCGGGGTTTATTACGAGCAGTACTTC
CASSTASGVYYEQYF
>.|16|TRBV18|.|TRBJ2-3
TGTGCCAGCTCACCCCTAGCTCCCGGGGGTGCAGATACGCAGTATTTT
CASSPLAPGGADTQYF
>.|20|TRBV27|.|TRBJ1-5
TGTGCCAGCAGTTTATTTGGGCTTTCTGGGGGGGGAGTAGCGGATCAGCCCCAGCATTTT
CASSLFGLSGGGVADQPQHF
>.|14|TRBV20-1|.|TRBJ1-2
TGCAGTGCTAGAGCGCGAAGTGGGAGGGGAGGCTACACCTTC
CSARARSGRGGYTF
>few|17|TRBV6-1|TRBD1|TRBJ2-5
TGTGCCAGCAGTGAACTCTCTATGACAGGGGGCGGCCAGACCCAGTACTTC
CASSELSMTGGGQTQYF
>.|15|TRBV29-1|.|TRBJ2-2
TGCAGCGTTGAGGTTACGGAGACGAACACCGGGGAGCTGTTTTTT
CSVEVTETNTGELFF
>few|16|TRBV20-1|.|TRBJ2-5
TGCAGTGCTAGAAGTCGGGGGACACACTATCAAGAGACCCAGTACTTC
CSARSRGTHYQETQYF
>few|13|TRBV29-1|.|TRBJ1-2
TGCAGCGTTGTAGGCGGGGGCGACTATGGCTACACCTTC
CSVVGGGDYGYTF
>.|16|TRBV28|.|TRBJ2-3
TGTGCCAGCAGTTTATACGGGCCACTTAGCACAGATACGCAGTATTTT
CASSLYGPLSTDTQYF